Sequencing of this T cell receptor (beta chain) was carried out in a study of T-cell memory formation after mild COVID-19. For the study at large: TCR clusters were largely donor specific. Study-wide points: CD4+ contracting clones were found mainly in CM and EM, and CD8+ ones in EMRA. Memory from before infection featured some responding clones, which suggests cross-reactive memory joined.

The V end was cut by 8 bases, the J end by 0 bases, with 17 bases between. This CDR3 has 15 residues. Germline-derived CDR1 and CDR2 are SEHNR and FQNEAQ (reference sequence). TCRdb passed the 5' RACE reads through MiXCR, listing each CDR3 protein once. The sample includes hundreds of thousands of distinct CDR3 sequences, 15% to 20% of them seen just once. A few counts support this clonotype. What it binds is unknown. The TCR originated in a man aged 18 to 29 who had mild COVID-19 (a few samples of this study predate the infection). Cell type and time point are not known. The sequenced material came from PBMCs or a T cell subset sorted from them (not recorded which). The chain recombines TRBV7-9 with TRBJ2-7; the D gene is possibly TRBD2 (6 bases). CDR3 residues: CASDPPRGGSYEQYF. DNA for the CDR3: TGTGCCAGCGATCCACCGCGGGGCGGCTCCTACGAGCAGTACTTC.